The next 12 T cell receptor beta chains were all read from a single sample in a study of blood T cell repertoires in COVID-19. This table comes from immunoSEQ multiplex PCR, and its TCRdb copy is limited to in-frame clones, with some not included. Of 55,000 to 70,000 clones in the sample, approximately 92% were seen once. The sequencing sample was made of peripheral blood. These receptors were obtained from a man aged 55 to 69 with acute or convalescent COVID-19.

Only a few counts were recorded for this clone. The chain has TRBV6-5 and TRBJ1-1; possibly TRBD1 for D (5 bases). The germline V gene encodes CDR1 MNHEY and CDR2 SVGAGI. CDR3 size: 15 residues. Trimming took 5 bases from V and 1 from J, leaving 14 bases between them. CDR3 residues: CASSPPGLPNTEAFF. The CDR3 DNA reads TGTGCCAGCAGTCCCCCGGGACTCCCGAACACTGAAGCTTTCTTT.

CDR3 DNA sequence: TGTGCCAGCAGCAAAACAGGGAATCAGCCCCAGCATTTT. Amino acids: CASSKTGNQPQHF. V gene TRBV6-5 combines with J gene TRBJ1-5; D may be TRBD1 (6 bases). Trimming shortened V by 6 bases and J by 4 bases, and 10 bases separated the two germline ends. Germline V lookup: CDR1 MNHEY, CDR2 SVGAGI. This CDR3 has 13 residues.

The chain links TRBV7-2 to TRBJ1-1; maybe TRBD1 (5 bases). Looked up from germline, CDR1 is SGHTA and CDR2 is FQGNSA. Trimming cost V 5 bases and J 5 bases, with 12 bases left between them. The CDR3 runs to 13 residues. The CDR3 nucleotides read TGTGCCAGCAGCCGCGGGAGGGGTACTGAAGCTTTCTTT. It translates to CASSRGRGTEAFF.

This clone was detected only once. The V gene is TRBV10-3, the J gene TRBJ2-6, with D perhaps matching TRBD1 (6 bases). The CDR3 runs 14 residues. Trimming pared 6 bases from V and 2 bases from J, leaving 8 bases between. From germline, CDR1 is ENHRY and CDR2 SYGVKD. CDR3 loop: CAIRNRAGANVLTF. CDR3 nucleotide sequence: TGTGCCATCAGGAACAGGGCTGGGGCCAACGTCCTGACTTTC.

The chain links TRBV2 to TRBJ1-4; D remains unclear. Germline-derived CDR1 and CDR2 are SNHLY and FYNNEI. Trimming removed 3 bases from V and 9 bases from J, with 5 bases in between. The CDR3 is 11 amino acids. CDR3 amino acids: CASSESKKLFF. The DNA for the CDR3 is TGTGCCAGCAGTGAGAGTAAAAAACTGTTTTTT.

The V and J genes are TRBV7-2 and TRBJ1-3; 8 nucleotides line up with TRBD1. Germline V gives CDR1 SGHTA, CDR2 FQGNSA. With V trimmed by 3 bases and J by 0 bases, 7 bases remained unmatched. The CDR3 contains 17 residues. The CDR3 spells CASSLDRVGGSGNTIYF. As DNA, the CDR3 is TGTGCCAGCAGCTTGGACAGGGTAGGGGGCTCTGGAAACACCATATATTTT.

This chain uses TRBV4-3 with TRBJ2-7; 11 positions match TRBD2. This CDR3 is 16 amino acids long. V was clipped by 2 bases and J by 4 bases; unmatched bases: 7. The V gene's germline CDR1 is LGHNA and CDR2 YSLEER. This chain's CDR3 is CASSQSTSGSVYEQYF. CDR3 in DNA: TGCGCCAGCAGCCAATCTACTAGCGGGAGTGTATACGAGCAGTACTTC.

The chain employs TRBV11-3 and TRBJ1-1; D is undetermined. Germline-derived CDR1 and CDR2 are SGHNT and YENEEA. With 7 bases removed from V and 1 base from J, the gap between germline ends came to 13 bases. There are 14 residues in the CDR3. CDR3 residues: CASNPLGENTEAFF. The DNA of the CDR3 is TGTGCCAGCAACCCCTTGGGAGAGAACACTGAAGCTTTCTTT.

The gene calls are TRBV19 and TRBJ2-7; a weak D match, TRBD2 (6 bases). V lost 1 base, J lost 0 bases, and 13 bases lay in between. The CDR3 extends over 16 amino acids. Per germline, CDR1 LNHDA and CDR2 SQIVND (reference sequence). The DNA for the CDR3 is TGTGCCAGTAGTATAGGGGCCGTCGGGGGCTCCTACGAGCAGTACTTC. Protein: CASSIGAVGGSYEQYF.

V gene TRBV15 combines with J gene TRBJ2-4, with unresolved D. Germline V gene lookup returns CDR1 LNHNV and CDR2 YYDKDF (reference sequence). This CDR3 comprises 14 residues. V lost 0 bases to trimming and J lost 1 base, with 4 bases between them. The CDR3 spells CATSRDRAKNIQYF. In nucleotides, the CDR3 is TGTGCCACCAGCAGAGATCGGGCCAAAAACATTCAGTACTTC.

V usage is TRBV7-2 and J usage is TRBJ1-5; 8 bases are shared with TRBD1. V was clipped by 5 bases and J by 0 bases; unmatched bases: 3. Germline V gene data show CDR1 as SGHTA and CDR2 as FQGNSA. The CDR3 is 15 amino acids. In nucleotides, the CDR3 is TGTGCCAGCAGCCAGGACAGGGCTAGCAATCAGCCCCAGCATTTT. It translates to CASSQDRASNQPQHF.

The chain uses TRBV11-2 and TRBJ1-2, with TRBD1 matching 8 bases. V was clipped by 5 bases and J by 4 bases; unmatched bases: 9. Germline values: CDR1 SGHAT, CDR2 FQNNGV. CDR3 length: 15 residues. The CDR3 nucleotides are TGTGCCAGCAGCCCCACCGGACAGGGTTCCTATGGCTACACCTTC. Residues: CASSPTGQGSYGYTF.